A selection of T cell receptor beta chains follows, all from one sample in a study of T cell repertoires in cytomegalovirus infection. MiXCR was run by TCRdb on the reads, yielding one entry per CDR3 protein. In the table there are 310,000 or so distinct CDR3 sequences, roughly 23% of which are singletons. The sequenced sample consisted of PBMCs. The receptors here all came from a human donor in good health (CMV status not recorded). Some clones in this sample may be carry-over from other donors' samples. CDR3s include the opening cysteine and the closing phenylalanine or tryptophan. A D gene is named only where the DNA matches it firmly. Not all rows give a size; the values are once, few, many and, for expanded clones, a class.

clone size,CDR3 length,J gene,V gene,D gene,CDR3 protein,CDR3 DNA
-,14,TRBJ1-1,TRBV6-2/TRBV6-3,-,CASSYGLMNTEAFF,TGTGCCAGCAGTTACGGATTGATGAACACTGAAGCTTTCTTT
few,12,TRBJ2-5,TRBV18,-,CASSDPAGTQYF,TGTGCCAGCTCGGACCCCGCCGGGACCCAGTACTTC
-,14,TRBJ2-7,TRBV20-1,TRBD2,CSATIAGESYEQYF,TGCAGTGCCACAATAGCGGGAGAGTCCTACGAGCAGTACTTC
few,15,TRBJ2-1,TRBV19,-,CASRPDPSSYNEQFF,TGTGCCAGTAGGCCGGACCCGAGCTCCTACAATGAGCAGTTCTTC
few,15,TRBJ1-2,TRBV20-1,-,CSARDSRHPNYGYTF,TGCAGTGCTAGAGACTCGCGGCACCCTAACTATGGCTACACCTTC
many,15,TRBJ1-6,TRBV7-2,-,CASSLGGGTNSPLHF,TGTGCCAGCAGCTTAGGCGGAGGTACAAATTCACCCCTCCACTTT
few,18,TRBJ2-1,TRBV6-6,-,CASSYSMEGPDPYNEQFF,TGTGCCAGCAGTTACTCGATGGAGGGGCCCGACCCCTACAATGAGCAGTTCTTC
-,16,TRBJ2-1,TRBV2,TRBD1,CASSAGQPTYYNEQFF,TGTGCCAGCAGTGCGGGACAGCCAACCTACTACAATGAGCAGTTCTTC
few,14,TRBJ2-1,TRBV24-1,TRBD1,CATSEAGQVNEQFF,TGTGCCACCAGTGAGGCGGGACAGGTGAATGAGCAGTTCTTC
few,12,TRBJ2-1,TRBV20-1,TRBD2,CSASGGGNEQFF,TGCAGTGCCAGTGGGGGGGGCAATGAGCAGTTCTTC
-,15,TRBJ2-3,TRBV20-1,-,CSARDGGMITDTQYF,TGCAGTGCTAGAGATGGGGGCATGATCACAGATACGCAGTATTTT
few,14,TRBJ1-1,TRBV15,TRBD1,CATSASGGNTEAFF,TGTGCCACCAGCGCCTCAGGGGGGAACACTGAAGCTTTCTTT
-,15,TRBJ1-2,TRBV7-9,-,CASSLWGPDVDGYTF,TGTGCCAGCAGTTTATGGGGACCAGACGTGGATGGCTACACCTTC
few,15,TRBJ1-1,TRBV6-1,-,CASSEKGRLNTEAFF,TGTGCCAGCAGTGAAAAGGGGCGACTGAACACTGAAGCTTTCTTT
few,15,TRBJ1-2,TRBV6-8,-,CASSRKIQGSGGYTF,TGTGCCAGCAGCCGAAAAATACAGGGTAGTGGAGGCTACACCTTC